This T cell receptor beta chain was recovered during a study of T cells in Graves' hyperthyroidism and ophthalmopathy. Using RNA transcripts as the source, TCR beta CDR3 regions were amplified. HTBI primers were used for first-round RT-PCR of the TCR CDR3. TCRdb re-derived calls from the multiplex PCR reads in MiXCR, one entry per CDR3 protein. This table holds 300,000 to 350,000 distinct CDR3 sequences, 16% found once. Germline CDR1 reads DFQATT; CDR2 reads SNEGSKA (reference sequence). V was clipped by 2 bases and J by 4 bases; unmatched bases: 9. CDR3 length: 15 residues. This clonotype was recorded once.

The sample taken for sequencing was blood. The sequence was collected from a man younger than 40 with Graves' hyperthyroidism. This chain links TRBV20-1 with TRBJ1-1; 8 nucleotides line up with TRBD1. The CDR3 is CSARPPGQVATEAFF. DNA of the CDR3: TGCAGTGCTAGACCACCGGGACAGGTTGCCACTGAAGCTTTCTTT.